A selection of T cell receptor beta chains follows, all from one sample in a study of identical twins. TCRdb processed the 5' RACE reads anew with MiXCR; each CDR3 protein has one entry. The sample shows some 900,000 distinct CDR3 sequences, 9% to 15% of them seen only once. These same data were also listed under a study on yellow fever vaccine responses in identical twins.

The specimen was PBMCs. The origin of the receptors is a woman under 30 in good health. Each CDR3 is given with its conserved first and last residue. A D gene is named only where the DNA matches it firmly. Clone size is given for some rows only: seen once, a few or many times, or a class if the clone is expanded.

>TRBJ2-3|TRBV2|few|NA
CASNGGVLGTDTQYF
TGTGCCAGCAATGGGGGAGTGTTAGGCACAGATACGCAGTATTTT
>TRBJ2-7|TRBV15|NA|TRBD2
CATSRDYVASGSHEQYF
TGTGCCACCAGCAGAGATTACGTGGCTAGCGGGAGCCACGAGCAGTACTTC
>TRBJ2-1|TRBV2|many|NA
CARGGTAAYNEQFF
TGTGCCAGAGGGGGGACTGCCGCCTACAATGAGCAGTTCTTC
>TRBJ2-7|TRBV25-1|few|NA
CASSDPSSGFTYEQYF
TGTGCCAGCAGTGACCCCTCAAGCGGGTTCACCTACGAGCAGTACTTC
>TRBJ2-1|TRBV7-9|few|NA
CASSLALGSGEQFF
TGTGCCAGCAGCTTAGCCCTAGGGTCGGGGGAGCAGTTCTTC
>TRBJ1-1|TRBV20-1|NA|NA
CSALEGGYTEAFF
TGCAGTGCCCTCGAGGGGGGGTACACTGAAGCTTTCTTT
>TRBJ2-3|TRBV10-3|NA|NA
CAISLGGGGGTDTQYF
TGTGCCATCAGCCTGGGGGGTGGCGGGGGCACAGATACGCAGTATTTT
>TRBJ1-1|TRBV10-1|few|NA
CASSDRRSTEAFF
TGCGCCAGCAGCGACAGGAGAAGCACTGAAGCTTTCTTT
>TRBJ2-2|TRBV7-9|NA|NA
CASSYPKDGELFF
TGTGCCAGCAGCTACCCTAAGGACGGGGAGCTGTTTTTT
>TRBJ2-1|TRBV11-2|many|TRBD2
CASSLELAGGNYNEQFF
TGTGCCAGCAGCTTGGAACTAGCGGGGGGCAACTACAATGAGCAGTTCTTC
>TRBJ2-1|TRBV4-1|NA|TRBD2
CASSQSGTSGTIRFF
TGCGCCAGCAGCCAATCCGGGACTAGCGGGACAATTCGGTTCTTC
>TRBJ2-3|TRBV14|many|TRBD2
CASSQGLVTDTQYF
TGTGCCAGCAGCCAGGGACTAGTGACAGATACGCAGTATTTT
>TRBJ1-1|TRBV3-1|NA|NA
CASSQVLGVNGSF
TGTGCCAGCAGCCAAGTCCTAGGGGTGAACGGGTCTTTT
>TRBJ2-7|TRBV19|NA|TRBD1
CASSIGRTGVYEQYF
TGTGCCAGTAGTATAGGACGGACAGGGGTCTACGAGCAGTACTTC
>TRBJ2-5|TRBV10-1|NA|NA
CASSEHNTRGETQYF
TGCGCCAGCAGTGAACATAACACCCGGGGAGAGACCCAGTACTTC
>TRBJ1-1|TRBV3-1|few|TRBD1
CASTAGDRDTEAFF
TGTGCCAGCACCGCAGGGGACAGGGACACTGAAGCTTTCTTT
>TRBJ1-1|TRBV27|NA|NA
CASWTANLAEAFF
TGTGCCAGTTGGACAGCGAACTTGGCTGAAGCTTTCTTT
>TRBJ1-1|TRBV11-2|NA|NA
CASSLTRGGGAFF
TGTGCCAGCAGCTTAACGAGGGGAGGTGGAGCTTTCTTT
>TRBJ2-5|TRBV12-5|few|NA
CASGTGQETQYF
TGTGCTAGTGGCACGGGACAAGAGACCCAGTACTTC
>TRBJ2-7|TRBV2|few|TRBD2
CASSRATSGSYEQYF
TGTGCCAGCAGCCGAGCTACTAGCGGGAGCTACGAGCAGTACTTC
>TRBJ1-5|TRBV20-1|many|NA
CSARDEHRTYSNQPQHF
TGCAGTGCTAGAGATGAGCACAGGACCTATAGCAATCAGCCCCAGCATTTT
>TRBJ2-6|TRBV12-3/TRBV12-4|many|NA
CASSLVEGLGANVLTF
TGTGCCAGCAGTCTAGTGGAGGGGCTGGGGGCCAACGTCCTGACTTTC
>TRBJ1-5|TRBV9|many|NA
CASSPDGYSNQPQHF
TGTGCCAGCAGCCCTGACGGGTATAGCAATCAGCCCCAGCATTTT
>TRBJ2-1|TRBV7-9|NA|NA
CASSLNPEQFF
TGTGCCAGCAGCTTAAATCCGGAGCAGTTCTTC
>TRBJ2-2|TRBV10-3|NA|TRBD1
CAIKRGTARGTGELFF
TGTGCCATCAAAAGGGGGACAGCTCGGGGCACCGGGGAGCTGTTTTTT
>TRBJ2-4|TRBV4-1|NA|NA
CASSQETDTNIQYF
TGCGCCAGCAGCCAAGAGACGGACACCAACATTCAGTACTTC
>TRBJ2-1|TRBV4-1|many|NA
CASSQVGGLEQFF
TGCGCCAGCAGCCAAGTGGGGGGGCTTGAGCAGTTCTTC
>TRBJ2-6|TRBV9|few|NA
CASSDHRAGANVLTF
TGTGCCAGCAGCGACCACAGGGCTGGGGCCAACGTCCTGACTTTC
>TRBJ1-5|TRBV12-3/TRBV12-4|few|NA
CASSPGPRAGNQPQHF
TGTGCCAGCAGTCCGGGGCCTCGAGCGGGCAATCAGCCCCAGCATTTT
>TRBJ2-1|TRBV24-1|NA|NA
CATSDLRLGDNEQFF
TGTGCCACCAGTGATTTGCGGCTAGGAGACAATGAGCAGTTCTTC
>TRBJ1-4|TRBV5-5|NA|NA
CASSRTQGWNEKLFF
TGTGCCAGCAGCAGAACCCAGGGGTGGAATGAAAAACTGTTTTTT
>TRBJ2-1|TRBV15|few|NA
CATSRIGHTGAYNEQFF
TGTGCCACCAGCAGAATTGGACATACTGGGGCCTACAATGAGCAGTTCTTC